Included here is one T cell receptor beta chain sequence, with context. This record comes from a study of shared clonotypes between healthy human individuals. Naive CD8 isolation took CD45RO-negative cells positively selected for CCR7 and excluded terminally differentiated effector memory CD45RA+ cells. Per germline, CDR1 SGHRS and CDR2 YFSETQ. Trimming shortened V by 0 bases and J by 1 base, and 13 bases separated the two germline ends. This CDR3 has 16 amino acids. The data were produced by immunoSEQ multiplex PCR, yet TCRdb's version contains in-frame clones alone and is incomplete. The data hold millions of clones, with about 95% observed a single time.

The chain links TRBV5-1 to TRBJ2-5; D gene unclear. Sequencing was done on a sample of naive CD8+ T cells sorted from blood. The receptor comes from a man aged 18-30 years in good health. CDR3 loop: CASSLALLGFQETQYF. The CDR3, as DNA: TGCGCCAGCAGCTTGGCCCTCTTGGGGTTCCAAGAGACCCAGTACTTC.